This TCR beta chain emerged from a study of T cell changes during pregnancy in multiple sclerosis (dated by TCRdb to about 2019). Regarding the research as a whole: The study looked at changes in the T cell repertoire across pregnancy in women with multiple sclerosis.

This clone was observed once. What this receptor recognizes is not known. No base quality values were provided; no much bigger clone lies one nucleotide off. Spanning cysteine to phenylalanine, the CDR3 consists of 16 amino acids. Of all the DNA, just the CDR3 is kept, 48 bases in frame from base 1. V loses 3 bases at its end and J loses 7 bases; junction bases beyond the gene matches: 9. CDR1 MNHNS and CDR2 SASEGT were looked up in the germline V gene. The receptor library was made with the immunoSEQ multiplex PCR assay. Sourced from immuneACCESS, this table was stored by TCRdb with only in-frame sequences that have V and J called. A share of the clones is absent; for the studies checked, an unresolved V gene accounts for under half, and the remainder has no known explanation. The sample yields about 87,000 clones; roughly 95% were counted once. Jointly, the top ten make up under 1.5% of the sample.

This receptor was taken from a female donor in good health, enrolled as a control in a pregnancy study. Sequences were derived from peripheral blood, sampled in the third trimester of pregnancy. The chain joins TRBV6-1 to TRBJ2-1, and TRBD2 aligns with 10 junction nucleotides. The DNA is TGTGCCAGCAGTGAGTCTAGCGGGAGATTTGGAAATGAGCAGTTCTTC. The resulting protein is CASSESSGRFGNEQFF.